The present entry profiles one T cell receptor (beta chain) with its context. Authors' data handling: Scientists estimated how many nucleated cells there were by amplifying reference gene primers. Assay: immunoSEQ multiplex PCR; the TCRdb copy retains only in-frame clones and omits some. V, J and clone size derive from that table, while D and trimming were established from the DNA sequence. Of about 230,000 clones in the sample, over 80% were seen once. The data stem from a study of blood T cell repertoires in COVID-19. About the study: T cells, B-cell-depleted T cells, or PBMCs supplied cDNA or gDNA.

The CDR3 is 15 amino acids. CDR1 is MNHEY and CDR2 is SVGAGI in the germline V gene. The ends lost 8 bases at V and 9 bases at J; junction bases unmatched: 15. The clonotype was recovered from a man in his forties with acute or convalescent COVID-19. The V gene is TRBV6-5, the J gene TRBJ2-1; TRBD2 agrees at 8 bases. The sample consisted of peripheral blood. The CDR3 loop is CASAAVGAGVGEQFF. The CDR3 nucleotides are TGTGCCAGCGCGGCCGTGGGAGCGGGAGTTGGTGAGCAGTTCTTC.